What follows are 10 T cell receptor beta chains derived from one specimen sequenced in a study of response to subunit inactivated influenza vaccine. TCRdb processed the RT-PCR reads anew with MiXCR; each CDR3 protein has one entry. The data hold just over 300,000 distinct CDR3 sequences, with 20% to 25% observed a single time. Sequences were derived from PBMCs from blood, sampled approximately 20 months after vaccination. Receptor source: a man between 50 and 75 years old who received an inactivated influenza vaccine.

In its sample, this clonotype was seen a few times. This chain uses TRBV7-9 with TRBJ2-6; D uncertain. The V end lost 6 bases, the J end lost 0 bases, and 6 bases lay between the germline ends. CDR3 length: 14 amino acids. Germline loops: CDR1 SEHNR, CDR2 FQNEAQ (reference sequence). CDR3 amino acids: CASRQYSGANVLTF. The DNA of the CDR3 is TGTGCCAGCAGGCAGTACTCTGGGGCCAACGTCCTGACTTTC.

V gene TRBV7-2 combines with J gene TRBJ2-7, with D tentatively TRBD2 (7 bases). Germline V gene lookup returns CDR1 SGHTA and CDR2 FQGNSA. The CDR3 totals 13 residues. V lost 7 bases to trimming and J lost 5 bases, with 15 bases between them. Here the CDR3 reads CASTRGGAHEQYF. As DNA, the CDR3 is TGTGCCAGCACCAGGGGAGGGGCCCACGAGCAGTACTTC.

The chain links TRBV19 to TRBJ1-2, with 8 bases aligning to TRBD1. Trimming cost V 3 bases and J 5 bases; bases outside gene matches: 8. CDR3 length: 15 amino acids. Per germline, CDR1 LNHDA and CDR2 SQIVND (reference sequence). The CDR3, as DNA: TGTGCCAGTAGTATTGGACAGGGAGCGAAATATGGCTACACCTTC. This gives the protein CASSIGQGAKYGYTF.

This clonotype has ten or more counts. The DNA for the CDR3 is TGCGCCAGCAGCCAAGAAGAAAGCTCTGCAGCCAATGAGCAGTTCTTC. Residues: CASSQEESSAANEQFF. The chain has TRBV4-3 and TRBJ2-1, with no clear D. The CDR3 length is 16 residues. Trimming removed 0 bases at V and 6 bases at J, with 15 bases between. Germline CDR1 and CDR2: LGHNA and YSLEER.

The chain joins TRBV7-8 to TRBJ2-7, with unresolved D. Trimming took off 4 bases at V and 4 bases at J, with 17 bases between the two ends. Germline CDR1 reads SGHVS; CDR2 reads FQNEAQ. The CDR3 has 15 residues. The CDR3 loop reads CASSWAESPEYEQYF. For the CDR3, the DNA is TGTGCCAGCAGCTGGGCCGAGAGCCCGGAATACGAGCAGTACTTC.

Concerning this clonotype itself: At one of its ends the junction is not consistent with the germline gene, which may arise from a read error. The J gene is TRBJ2-1, the V gene TRBV6-1; 10 bases fit TRBD2. The CDR3 is 16 amino acids. Germline values: CDR1 MNHNS, CDR2 SASEGT. DNA for the CDR3: TGTGCCAGCAGCCGAGCGGGGGGGCCATGGTACAATGAGCAGTTGTTC. Protein: CASSRAGGPWYNEQLF.

The chain has TRBV3-1 and TRBJ1-2; TRBD1 matches 10 bases. V was pared by 5 bases and J by 0 bases, with 6 bases of the junction left unmatched. Germline V CDR1 and CDR2: LGHDT, YNNKEL (reference sequence). The CDR3 is 16 residues long. The CDR3 loop reads CASSEGQGMSNYGYTF. CDR3 nucleotides: TGTGCCAGCAGCGAGGGACAGGGGATGTCTAACTATGGCTACACCTTC.

This clonotype was recorded at least ten times. V and J are TRBV29-1 and TRBJ1-5; TRBD1 aligns across 7 bases. CDR1 SQVTM and CDR2 ANQGSEA come from the germline V gene. CDR3 length equals 13 residues. The V and J ends lost 7 bases and 3 bases, in that order; junction bases with no gene match: 6. The CDR3: CSAGDSLNQPQHF. The CDR3 coding sequence is TGCAGCGCCGGGGACAGCCTCAATCAGCCCCAGCATTTT.

The V gene is TRBV20-1, the J gene TRBJ1-1, with a weak D call TRBD1 (6 bases). The V gene lost 3 bases and the J gene lost 7 bases, with 15 bases spanning the gap. Germline V gene sequence: CDR1 DFQATT, CDR2 SNEGSKA (reference sequence). The CDR3 has 13 residues. CDR3 nucleotide sequence: TGCAGTGCTAGGGGAATGACAGGCCTTGAAGCTTTCTTT. As protein: CSARGMTGLEAFF.

This clonotype was detected only a few times. This rearrangement joins TRBV11-2 to TRBJ1-3; 9 bases line up with TRBD1. The CDR3 contains 18 residues. Germline V gene lookup returns CDR1 SGHAT and CDR2 FQNNGV. V shed 5 bases, J shed 0 bases, and the junction held 11 bases outside the gene matches. The CDR3 sequence: CASSLGPGQGFSGNTIYF. The CDR3 DNA reads as TGTGCCAGCAGCCTAGGCCCGGGACAGGGTTTCTCTGGAAACACCATATATTTT.